This T cell receptor (beta chain) was retrieved from a study of metastatic and nonmetastatic thyroid tumors. Study summary: From malignant and benign thyroid patients, repertoires in blood and in tumor or nodule tissue were compared. Study-wide findings and caveats: Reportedly, malignant thyroid tumors had significantly higher TCR beta diversity than benign nodules, in blood and tumor.

Per the original data handling: To classify distant metastasis in papillary thyroid cancer, a model was built from CDR3 differences across clinicopathological groups. With MiXCR, TCRdb reprocessed the PCR reads. The V and J calls come from TCRdb's annotation, not from the publication. This sample has around 37,000 clones; approximately 26% occur once, and the top ten carry roughly 9.1%. Germline CDR1 and CDR2: GTSNPN and SVGIG (reference sequence). The CDR3 has 14 amino acids. After removal of 3 bases from V and 2 bases from J, the junction contained 5 bases not matched to a gene. Thyroid surgery took place with no prior treatment in any patient. In this sample, this clone is medium-sized. The antigen is not known.

The sequence was obtained from a female donor with papillary thyroid cancer or a benign thyroid nodule (not recorded which). Some clones in this sample may be carry-over from other donors' samples. The source material was blood. The chain joins TRBV30 to TRBJ2-7; 9 nucleotides line up with TRBD1. The CDR3 nucleotides are TGTGCCTGGAGGAAGACAGGGGGGGCCTACGAGCAGTACTTC. This sequence encodes CAWRKTGGAYEQYF.